This is a list of T cell receptor beta chains from one sample in a study of beta chain features in type 1 diabetes. The table came from immunoSEQ multiplex PCR; TCRdb's copy has only in-frame clones and leaves some out. This sample has about 360,000 clones, with 10% to 15% found just once. Sequencing was carried out using naive CD4+ T cells from blood. The source is a man aged 18 to 30 in good health. Both conserved end residues are part of each CDR3. D genes are given only for firm matches. The size field is filled for only some rows; it gives once, few, many or a size class.

j_gene: TRBJ1-2
d_gene: TRBD1
abundance: .
v_gene: TRBV28
CDR3aa: CASSQTGLDGYTF
CDR3nt: TGTGCCAGCAGTCAGACAGGGTTGGATGGCTACACCTTC

j_gene: TRBJ1-1
d_gene: .
abundance: .
v_gene: TRBV6-5
CDR3aa: CASSRGNTEAFF
CDR3nt: TGTGCCAGCAGTCGGGGGAACACTGAAGCTTTCTTT

j_gene: TRBJ1-5
d_gene: TRBD1
abundance: few
v_gene: TRBV18
CDR3aa: CASSKQGNQPQHF
CDR3nt: TGTGCCAGCTCCAAACAGGGGAATCAGCCCCAGCATTTT

j_gene: TRBJ1-1
d_gene: .
abundance: few
v_gene: TRBV11-1
CDR3aa: CASSRIQNLRAENTEAFF
CDR3nt: TGTGCCAGCAGCCGTATTCAGAACCTGAGGGCGGAAAACACTGAAGCTTTCTTT

j_gene: TRBJ2-7
d_gene: TRBD2
abundance: .
v_gene: TRBV5-4
CDR3aa: CASSPGAGALYEQYF
CDR3nt: TGTGCCAGCAGCCCCGGGGCGGGAGCGCTCTACGAGCAGTACTTC

j_gene: TRBJ2-2
d_gene: .
abundance: few
v_gene: TRBV7-8
CDR3aa: CASRYNRGGTGELFF
CDR3nt: TGTGCCAGCAGATATAATAGAGGAGGCACCGGGGAGCTGTTTTTT

j_gene: TRBJ1-2
d_gene: TRBD1
abundance: few
v_gene: TRBV18
CDR3aa: CASSPGTGGTSF
CDR3nt: TGTGCCAGCTCTCCCGGGACAGGGGGCACTTCCTTC

j_gene: TRBJ2-3
d_gene: TRBD2
abundance: .
v_gene: TRBV5-1
CDR3aa: CASSLPRTSGEQYF
CDR3nt: TGCGCCAGCAGCCTTCCCCGGACTAGCGGTGAGCAGTATTTT

j_gene: TRBJ2-1
d_gene: .
abundance: few
v_gene: TRBV4-3
CDR3aa: CASSQDLGRGVYNEQFF
CDR3nt: TGCGCCAGCAGCCAAGATCTAGGCAGGGGTGTTTACAATGAGCAGTTCTTC

j_gene: TRBJ2-3
d_gene: .
abundance: few
v_gene: TRBV18
CDR3aa: CASSRTGRTDTQYF
CDR3nt: TGTGCCAGCTCGCGGACTGGACGCACAGATACGCAGTATTTT

j_gene: TRBJ1-2
d_gene: .
abundance: few
v_gene: TRBV5-4
CDR3aa: CASSLNPEGGYTF
CDR3nt: TGTGCCAGCAGCTTGAACCCAGAGGGTGGCTACACCTTC

j_gene: TRBJ2-2
d_gene: TRBD1
abundance: .
v_gene: TRBV2
CDR3aa: CASSPDRVNTGELFF
CDR3nt: TGTGCCAGCAGTCCGGACAGGGTGAACACCGGGGAGCTGTTTTTT

j_gene: TRBJ1-1
d_gene: .
abundance: few
v_gene: TRBV6-6
CDR3aa: CASSYGRGNTEAFF
CDR3nt: TGTGCCAGCAGTTACGGCAGGGGGAACACTGAAGCTTTCTTT